The 32 T cell receptor beta chains below all came from one sample that was sequenced in a study of blood T cell repertoires in COVID-19 (dated by TCRdb to 2020 to 2022). Libraries were prepared through the immunoSEQ multiplex PCR assay. Here the immuneACCESS table is served through TCRdb, limited to in-frame sequences with V and J called. Missing clones are a known gap in these copies; in checked studies unresolved V genes cover under half, and the rest lacks a known reason. The table for this sample lists 300,000 to 350,000 clones; over 75% of them were counted only once. The top ten clones comprise 2.2% of the sample. The sample comprised PBMCs or T cells enriched from blood (not recorded which). The receptors derive from a young man who had recovered from COVID-19.

The genes are TRBV5-1 and TRBJ1-1, with D maybe TRBD1 (5 bases). Between the trimmed V and J ends, which lost 0 bases and 4 bases, there was a span of 13 bases. This CDR3 contains 15 residues. CDR1 is SGHRS and CDR2 is YFSETQ in the germline V gene. DNA of the CDR3: TGCGCCAGCAGCTTGGTGGGAGGGGAGAGCACTGAAGCTTTCTTT. Translated: CASSLVGGESTEAFF. The full variable domain, rest sourced from reference TRBV5-1 and TRBJ1-1, is KAGVTQTPRYLIKTRGQQVTLSCSPISGHRSVSWYQQTPGQGLQFLFEYFSETQRNKGNFPGRFSGRQFSNSRSEMNVSTLELGDSALYLCASSLVGGESTEAFFGQGTRLTVV.

CDR3 DNA sequence: TGTGCCAGCAGTTCGGACAGGGCCGGCGGACAGCCCCAGCATTTT. Translation gives CASSSDRAGGQPQHF. This rearrangement joins TRBV2 to TRBJ1-5; 8 bases agree with TRBD1. With V trimmed by 5 bases and J by 7 bases, 10 bases remained unmatched. This CDR3 is 15 amino acids long. Germline loops: CDR1 SNHLY, CDR2 FYNNEI.

The CDR3 DNA reads TGTGCCAGCAGTTTAATGGGACTAAAGGGAGGCTACACCTTC. Translated: CASSLMGLKGGYTF. The V gene is TRBV27, the J gene TRBJ1-2; D may be TRBD1 (5 bases). Trimming shortened V by 2 bases and J by 8 bases, and 15 bases separated the two germline ends. Germline assignment: CDR1 MNHEY and CDR2 SMNVEV (reference sequence). CDR3 length equals 14 residues.

This clone was seen only once. This chain links TRBV10-1 with TRBJ1-1; D is perhaps TRBD1 (5 bases). The germline CDR1 and CDR2 sequences are WNHNN and SYGVQD (reference sequence). This CDR3 is built from 13 residues. The ends were cut back, 6 bases at V and 1 base at J, with 9 bases in the middle. CDR3 in DNA: TGCGCCAGCAGAGCCACAGGGAACACTGAAGCTTTCTTT. Protein product: CASRATGNTEAFF.

The rearrangement joins TRBV6-4 to TRBJ2-3; TRBD1 matches 7 bases. With V trimmed by 5 bases and J by 2 bases, 7 bases remained unmatched. Per germline, CDR1 MRHNA and CDR2 SNTAGT. The CDR3 loop spans 15 amino acids. The CDR3 sequence is CASSRVGGTTDTQYF. In nucleotides, the CDR3 is TGTGCCAGCAGTAGGGTAGGGGGCACCACAGATACGCAGTATTTT.

The chain links TRBV27 to TRBJ1-1; 9 bases line up with TRBD1. The trim removed 3 bases at V and 5 bases at J, leaving 1 base unmatched. The CDR3 totals 13 residues. CDR1 and CDR2 from the germline V gene are MNHEY and SMNVEV (reference sequence). The DNA for the CDR3 is TGTGCCAGCAGTTTCGACAGGGGGACTGAAGCTTTCTTT. It codes for CASSFDRGTEAFF.

This clone was seen only once. The chain employs TRBV19 and TRBJ1-5; 8 nucleotides line up with TRBD1. V shed 4 bases and J 1 base; nucleotides not matched to a gene: 6. The CDR3 covers 16 residues. Germline values: CDR1 LNHDA, CDR2 SQIVND (reference sequence). CDR3 protein: CASSTPWDRSNQPQHF. The CDR3 nucleotides read TGTGCCAGTAGTACGCCCTGGGACAGGAGCAATCAGCCCCAGCATTTT.

This chain connects TRBV6-5 to TRBJ1-1; D possibly corresponds to TRBD1 (6 bases). The CDR3 runs to 14 residues. Trimming shortened V by 8 bases and J by 6 bases, and 19 bases separated the two germline ends. Per the germline V gene, CDR1 is MNHEY and CDR2 is SVGAGI. The chain's CDR3 is CASPKEPGDAEAFF. For the CDR3, the DNA is TGTGCCAGCCCAAAAGAGCCAGGGGACGCTGAAGCTTTCTTT.

The chain couples TRBV10-1 to TRBJ1-2, with D hard to call. Germline V lookup: CDR1 WNHNN, CDR2 SYGVQD (reference sequence). The CDR3 is made up of 15 amino acids. The V end lost 8 bases, the J end lost 0 bases, and 16 bases lay between the germline ends. The CDR3: CASGPGRYSNYGYTF. In DNA form, the CDR3 reads TGCGCCAGCGGCCCGGGTCGCTATTCTAACTATGGCTACACCTTC.

V and J are TRBV4-1 and TRBJ2-3, with TRBD2 identical over 11 bases. Per the germline V gene, CDR1 is MGHRA and CDR2 is YSYEKL. The CDR3 is 16 residues long. Trimming removed 0 bases from V and 6 bases from J; junction bases left unmatched: 5. For the CDR3, the DNA is TGCGCCAGCAGCCAAGACGTAGCGGGGGGGTCTGATACGCAGTATTTT. Residues: CASSQDVAGGSDTQYF.

The chain joins TRBV10-1 to TRBJ1-2; 9 bases match TRBD1. V shed 11 bases and J 7 bases; nucleotides not matched to a gene: 8. The CDR3 has 12 amino acids. Germline V CDR1 and CDR2: WNHNN, SYGVQD (reference sequence). CDR3 sequence (DNA): TGCGCCGTGTCGGGACAGGGCTCTGGCTACACCTTC. This encodes CAVSGQGSGYTF.

In its sample, this clone was seen many times. This chain joins TRBV4-3 and TRBJ2-2, with D possibly being TRBD2 (5 bases). Trimming shortened V by 0 bases and J by 7 bases, and 18 bases separated the two germline ends. CDR1 and CDR2 from the germline V gene are LGHNA and YSLEER. CDR3 length: 17 amino acids. This CDR3 is CASSQDFDGQAGGELFF. CDR3 in DNA: TGCGCCAGCAGCCAAGATTTTGATGGGCAGGCGGGCGGGGAGCTGTTTTTT.

This chain joins TRBV5-4 and TRBJ1-1; 11 bases fit TRBD1. The CDR3 has 15 amino acids. The trim removed 2 bases at V and 4 bases at J, leaving 4 bases unmatched. From germline, CDR1 is SGHNT and CDR2 YYREEE (reference sequence). DNA for the CDR3: TGTGCCAGCAGCTTTCCGGGACAGGGGGGCACTGAAGCTTTCTTT. This sequence encodes CASSFPGQGGTEAFF.

The chain couples TRBV27 to TRBJ2-1; 7 bases map to TRBD2. Trimming removed 2 bases from V and 9 bases from J; junction bases left unmatched: 7. CDR3 length equals 14 residues. The germline CDR1 and CDR2 sequences are MNHEY and SMNVEV (reference sequence). CDR3 amino acids: CASSLKRGYSEQFF. Written as DNA, the CDR3 is TGTGCCAGCAGTTTAAAGCGGGGTTATAGTGAGCAGTTCTTC.

The rearrangement joins TRBV6-2 or TRBV6-3 to TRBJ2-1; 10 nucleotides line up with TRBD1. CDR1 is MNHEY, CDR2 SVGEGT, per germline. The ends lost 5 bases at V and 7 bases at J; junction bases unmatched: 5. The CDR3 is made up of 14 amino acids. CDR3 bases: TGTGCCAGCAGTAGACAGGGGGCTTGGAATGAGCAGTTCTTC. Amino acids: CASSRQGAWNEQFF.

The chain couples TRBV19 to TRBJ1-5; D gene unclear. The germline V gene has CDR1 LNHDA and CDR2 SQIVND (reference sequence). The CDR3 is made up of 15 amino acids. The V and J ends lost 3 bases and 6 bases respectively, with 15 bases between them. CDR3 residues: CASSILSGVSQPQHF. The CDR3 nucleotides read TGTGCCAGTAGTATTCTATCGGGAGTGAGTCAGCCCCAGCATTTT. Based on the CDR3 plus reference TRBV19 and TRBJ1-5, the full variable domain is DGGITQSPKYLFRKEGQNVTLSCEQNLNHDAMYWYRQDPGQGLRLIYYSQIVNDFQKGDIAEGYSVSREKKESFPLTVTSAQKNPTAFYLCASSILSGVSQPQHFGDGTRLSIL.

This chain joins TRBV27 and TRBJ2-7; TRBD2 matches at 11 bases. V lost 6 bases and J lost 3; bases outside the gene matches: 7. The CDR3 covers 15 residues. Per germline, CDR1 MNHEY and CDR2 SMNVEV (reference sequence). CDR3 amino acids: CASREGTSGDYEQYF. In DNA form, the CDR3 reads TGTGCCAGCAGGGAAGGGACTAGCGGAGACTACGAGCAGTACTTC.

This clone was counted once. This CDR3 reads CSVKTSSYEQYF. Here the CDR3 DNA reads TGCAGCGTTAAGACATCCTCCTACGAGCAGTACTTC. J is TRBJ2-7 and V is TRBV29-1; D call uncertain. The V gene's germline CDR1 is SQVTM and CDR2 ANQGSEA. The length of the CDR3 is 12 residues. V lost 5 bases and J 0 bases, leaving 8 bases between the germline ends.

A single count supports this clone. The chain uses TRBV10-1 and TRBJ2-7; 7 bases fit TRBD2. The CDR3 sequence is 15 residues long. The ends lost 2 bases at V and 3 bases at J; junction bases unmatched: 7. The germline gives CDR1 WNHNN, CDR2 SYGVQD (reference sequence). This CDR3 is CASSERVSGVYEQYF. The CDR3, as DNA: TGCGCCAGCAGTGAGCGAGTCAGCGGGGTCTACGAGCAGTACTTC.

The CDR3 DNA reads TGCAGCGCCCAGGCGGGGTTAAATGAAAAACTGTTTTTT. Translating gives CSAQAGLNEKLFF. The chain has TRBV29-1 and TRBJ1-4; no reliable D call. Germline values: CDR1 SQVTM, CDR2 ANQGSEA. The CDR3 is 13 residues long. The ends were cut back, 7 bases at V and 5 bases at J, with 14 bases in the middle. The full variable domain, in which reference TRBV29-1 and TRBJ1-4 provide the parts outside the CDR3, is SAVISQKPSRDICQRGTSLTIQCQVDSQVTMMFWYRQQPGQSLTLIATANQGSEATYESGFVIDKFPISRPNLTFSTLTVSNMSPEDSSIYLCSAQAGLNEKLFFGSGTQLSVL.

The chain couples TRBV6-4 to TRBJ2-1, with 12 bases fitting TRBD2. The CDR3 loop spans 16 amino acids. J lost 4 bases, V lost 4 bases, and 5 bases had no gene match. Germline-derived CDR1 and CDR2 are MRHNA and SNTAGT. The CDR3 DNA reads TGTGCCAGCAGTGTGACTAGCGGGGGACTTTACAATGAGCAGTTCTTC. It yields the protein CASSVTSGGLYNEQFF.

The J gene is TRBJ1-4, the V gene TRBV20-1; D is possibly TRBD1 (5 bases). CDR3 length: 13 residues. Germline V gene sequence: CDR1 DFQATT, CDR2 SNEGSKA (reference sequence). Trimming stripped 3 bases from V and 7 bases from J, with 12 bases between. CDR3 protein: CSASLRGGEKLFF. The DNA for the CDR3 is TGCAGTGCTAGTCTTAGGGGCGGTGAAAAACTGTTTTTT.

The chain is built from TRBV4-1 and TRBJ2-3; TRBD1 matches 8 bases. CDR1 and CDR2 (germline): MGHRA, YSYEKL. Germline trimming cut 2 bases from V and 2 bases from J; bases unmatched to any gene: 6. The CDR3 has 16 amino acids. This CDR3 is CASSQRQGRHTDTQYF. CDR3 bases: TGCGCCAGCAGCCAACGACAGGGGAGGCACACAGATACGCAGTATTTT.

This clone was seen more than once but under ten times. This chain links TRBV27 with TRBJ2-7; a weak D match, TRBD1 (6 bases). CDR3 length: 15 amino acids. V was trimmed by 4 bases and J by 1 base, leaving 14 bases between them. Germline CDR1 reads MNHEY; CDR2 reads SMNVEV (reference sequence). This chain's CDR3 is CASSYKITGSYEQYF. The CDR3 DNA reads TGTGCCAGCAGTTATAAAATAACAGGGTCCTACGAGCAGTACTTC.

This chain joins TRBV10-3 and TRBJ1-2; the D gene is possibly TRBD1 (5 bases). V shed 8 bases and J shed 8 bases, with 15 bases lying between them. This CDR3 is 12 amino acids long. Germline CDR1 and CDR2: ENHRY and SYGVKD. The DNA of the CDR3 is TGTGCCATCGACCGCGGGGGGGGAGGCTACACCTTC. Amino acids: CAIDRGGGGYTF.

A note on this clone: One junction end disagrees with the germline gene, perhaps due to a read error. V is TRBV5-1 and J is TRBJ2-2; TRBD2 might be the D (5 bases). CDR1 is SGHRS and CDR2 is YFSETQ in the germline V gene. This CDR3 spans 14 amino acids. The CDR3: CASRIFQNTGELFF. Here the CDR3 DNA reads TGCGCCAGCAGGATATTCCAGAACACCGGGGAGTTGTTTTTT.

CDR3 nucleotides: TGTGCCAGCAGTGACGGGAGCGACACCGGGGAGCTGTTTTTT. Its translation is CASSDGSDTGELFF. This chain uses TRBV6-1 with TRBJ2-2; D may be TRBD2 (6 bases). This CDR3 has 14 residues. The ends were cut back, 3 bases at V and 3 bases at J, with 8 bases in the middle. Per the germline V gene, CDR1 is MNHNS and CDR2 is SASEGT.

This chain uses TRBV3-1 (or the pseudogene TRBV3-2) with TRBJ1-1; the D is unclear. The CDR3 totals 15 residues. Trimming removed 3 bases at V and 3 bases at J, with 14 bases between. Germline CDR1 is LGHDT and CDR2 is YNNKEL (reference sequence). In nucleotides, the CDR3 is TGTGCCAGCAGCCACGTAAGCTTAGAAGACACTGAAGCTTTCTTT. It encodes CASSHVSLEDTEAFF.

The chain employs TRBV7-9 and TRBJ1-2; TRBD1 might be the D (5 bases). Germline CDR1 SEHNR, CDR2 FQNEAQ (reference sequence). V lost 5 bases, J lost 1 base, and 20 bases lay in between. The CDR3 consists of 17 residues. CDR3 bases: TGTGCCAGCAGCCTAGGACACGTCGGCCTACTTAACTATGGCTACACCTTC. Its translation: CASSLGHVGLLNYGYTF.

The chain joins TRBV5-5 to TRBJ1-2, with 8 nucleotides matching TRBD1. Germline V CDR1 and CDR2: SGHKS, YYEKEE (reference sequence). This CDR3 has 15 residues. Trimming cost V 3 bases and J 0 bases; bases outside gene matches: 4. The CDR3 loop reads CASSSGTGANYGYTF. The CDR3 DNA sequence: TGTGCCAGCAGCTCTGGGACAGGAGCTAACTATGGCTACACCTTC.

A single count supports this clone. The chain is built from TRBV6-5 and TRBJ2-7; 7 bases fit TRBD1. Germline values: CDR1 MNHEY, CDR2 SVGAGI. There are 13 residues in the CDR3. The J segment lost 2 bases and the V segment lost 7 bases, leaving 5 bases of the junction unmatched. The CDR3, as DNA: TGTGCCAGCAATCCGGGACAGACCTACGAGCAGTACTTC. Its translation is CASNPGQTYEQYF.

The chain combines TRBV7-3 with TRBJ1-4, with TRBD1 matching over 8 bases. The CDR3 has 15 amino acids. Germline CDR1 SGHTA, CDR2 FQGTGA. With V trimmed by 4 bases and J by 9 bases, 10 bases remained unmatched. The CDR3 DNA follows: TGTGCCAGCAGCTCCTTGGACAGGGAGGGGAAAAAACTGTTTTTT. Its protein product is CASSSLDREGKKLFF.